This T cell receptor (beta chain) was captured by sequencing in a study of cytomegalovirus exposure and HLA in healthy donors. Study background: Earlier work reported approximately 100 million unique TCR beta sequences from 150 million to 200 million T cells. Whole-study results and caveats: Most of the CMV-associated TCR beta chains (in a later analysis) appeared to be HLA-restricted. In an earlier analysis, about 87% or about 30%: the productive usage of most TCR beta V segments. Excluded: some indistinguishable V segments such as TRBV6-2 and TRBV6-3.

A remark on this clone: Its specificity is unknown.

Trimming shortened V by 6 bases and J by 1 base, and 13 bases separated the two germline ends. The germline V gene encodes CDR1 MNHNS and CDR2 SASEGT. The CDR3 extends over 14 amino acids. 60 Vbeta and 13 Jbeta primers were used in PCR. Generated by immunoSEQ multiplex PCR, the TCRdb table keeps only in-frame clones and is missing some. The table includes 200,000 to 300,000 clones, approximately 84% detected once. This chain links TRBV6-1 with TRBJ2-7; D not resolved. Sequenced sample: PBMCs. The TCR sequence derives from a woman aged 35 to 49 in good health and CMV-seropositive. CDR3 region: CASRRPLTSYEQYF. The CDR3 DNA sequence: TGTGCCAGCAGGCGCCCACTGACATCCTACGAGCAGTACTTC.